These T cell receptor beta chains were read from a single sample in a study of shared clonotypes between healthy human individuals. The data were produced by immunoSEQ multiplex PCR, yet TCRdb's version contains in-frame clones alone and is incomplete. The sample yields some 2,500,000 clones, over 85% seen once. The specimen sequenced was naive CD4+ T cells from PBMCs. These receptor sequences come from a man in his late teens or twenties in good health. Some clones in this sample may be carry-over from other donors' samples. The CDR3 runs from the conserved cysteine through the conserved F or W. Fields, in order: clone size, V gene, J gene, D gene, CDR3 DNA, CDR3 protein. The D gene is left open where the match is weak. Clone size is not always given. Where it is, it says once, few, many or a class for expanded clones.

clone_size: .
v_call: TRBV27
j_call: TRBJ2-1
d_call: .
cdr3_nt: TGTGCCAGCAGTATCGTGGGGTTATACTACAATGAGCAGTTCTTC
cdr3_aa: CASSIVGLYYNEQFF

clone_size: once
v_call: TRBV11-3
j_call: TRBJ2-5
d_call: .
cdr3_nt: TGTGCCAGCAGCTTTGAAGGCGGGGAGACCCAGTACTTC
cdr3_aa: CASSFEGGETQYF

clone_size: .
v_call: TRBV11-3
j_call: TRBJ2-1
d_call: .
cdr3_nt: TGTGCCAGCAGCCGGGGCTCGGGTAGCGGTTACAATGAGCAGTTCTTC
cdr3_aa: CASSRGSGSGYNEQFF

clone_size: .
v_call: TRBV30
j_call: TRBJ1-1
d_call: .
cdr3_nt: TGTGCCTGGTCCCGGACAAGGGCCTACACTGAAGCTTTCTTT
cdr3_aa: CAWSRTRAYTEAFF

clone_size: .
v_call: TRBV5-6
j_call: TRBJ2-1
d_call: .
cdr3_nt: TGTGCCAGCAGCTTGGGAGGCAGCTACAATGAGCAGTTCTTC
cdr3_aa: CASSLGGSYNEQFF

clone_size: .
v_call: TRBV29-1
j_call: TRBJ2-7
d_call: TRBD2
cdr3_nt: TGCAGCGTCGAGCCAGGCGGGGGGGAGCAGTACTTC
cdr3_aa: CSVEPGGGEQYF

clone_size: .
v_call: TRBV27
j_call: TRBJ2-7
d_call: TRBD1
cdr3_nt: TGTGCCAGCAGTCCGTGGACAGGGGCCTACGAGCAGTACTTC
cdr3_aa: CASSPWTGAYEQYF

clone_size: .
v_call: TRBV5-1
j_call: TRBJ2-2
d_call: .
cdr3_nt: TGCGCCAGCAGCCCCGGGACGGGGCCCGGGGAGCTGTTTTTT
cdr3_aa: CASSPGTGPGELFF

clone_size: .
v_call: TRBV5-1
j_call: TRBJ1-3
d_call: TRBD1
cdr3_nt: TGCGCCAGCAGCTCAGGGGGCCTGGTAAACACCATATATTTT
cdr3_aa: CASSSGGLVNTIYF

clone_size: .
v_call: TRBV5-1
j_call: TRBJ1-1
d_call: .
cdr3_nt: TGCGCCAGCAGCAGTAAGGGCACTGAAGCTTTCTTT
cdr3_aa: CASSSKGTEAFF

clone_size: .
v_call: TRBV5-4
j_call: TRBJ2-7
d_call: .
cdr3_nt: TGTGCCAGCAGCCTCTATCCGGGCGAGCAGTACTTC
cdr3_aa: CASSLYPGEQYF

clone_size: once
v_call: TRBV5-1
j_call: TRBJ2-5
d_call: .
cdr3_nt: TGCGCCAGCAGCGGAGTGCAGGGGTACCAAGAGACCCAGTACTTC
cdr3_aa: CASSGVQGYQETQYF

clone_size: .
v_call: TRBV2
j_call: TRBJ1-4
d_call: TRBD1
cdr3_nt: TGTGCCAGCAGTCCTGGACAGGGGGCGGGTGAAAAACTGTTTTTT
cdr3_aa: CASSPGQGAGEKLFF

clone_size: .
v_call: TRBV2
j_call: TRBJ2-3
d_call: .
cdr3_nt: TGTGCCAGCAGCGCCTTTGGCACAGATACGCAGTATTTT
cdr3_aa: CASSAFGTDTQYF

clone_size: .
v_call: TRBV5-1
j_call: TRBJ2-1
d_call: TRBD1
cdr3_nt: TGCGCCAGCAGCCTGGACAGGGGAGGGGGAAATGAGCAGTTCTTC
cdr3_aa: CASSLDRGGGNEQFF

clone_size: .
v_call: TRBV28
j_call: TRBJ1-6
d_call: TRBD1
cdr3_nt: TGTGCCAGCAGTATACCGGGACAGCTTAATTCACCCCTCCACTTT
cdr3_aa: CASSIPGQLNSPLHF

clone_size: once
v_call: TRBV18
j_call: TRBJ1-5
d_call: .
cdr3_nt: TGTGCCAGCTCACCGACCAGTGACGGGCAGCCCCAGCATTTT
cdr3_aa: CASSPTSDGQPQHF

clone_size: .
v_call: TRBV7-6
j_call: TRBJ1-2
d_call: TRBD1
cdr3_nt: TGTGCCAGCAGCTTAGGATTACGAGGGACAGGGGACAGCTACACCTTC
cdr3_aa: CASSLGLRGTGDSYTF

clone_size: .
v_call: TRBV5-4
j_call: TRBJ2-7
d_call: TRBD2
cdr3_nt: TGTGCCAGCAGTTTAGGACTAGCGGGAGAGATCGAGCAGTACTTC
cdr3_aa: CASSLGLAGEIEQYF

clone_size: .
v_call: TRBV7-3
j_call: TRBJ2-2
d_call: TRBD1
cdr3_nt: TGTGCCAGCAGCTCCGGACAGGGCATCGGGGAGCTGTTTTTT
cdr3_aa: CASSSGQGIGELFF

clone_size: .
v_call: TRBV5-6
j_call: TRBJ1-1
d_call: .
cdr3_nt: TGTGCCAGCAGCTTGGGGACAGACACTGAAGCTTTCTTT
cdr3_aa: CASSLGTDTEAFF

clone_size: .
v_call: TRBV2
j_call: TRBJ1-5
d_call: TRBD1
cdr3_nt: TGTGCCAGCAGGAGGGACAGGGGGTGGAATCAGCCCCAGCATTTT
cdr3_aa: CASRRDRGWNQPQHF

clone_size: few
v_call: TRBV6-1
j_call: TRBJ1-1
d_call: .
cdr3_nt: TGTGCCAGCAAGGTCGGGACGAACACTGAAGCTTTCTTT
cdr3_aa: CASKVGTNTEAFF

clone_size: .
v_call: TRBV11-3
j_call: TRBJ2-3
d_call: .
cdr3_nt: TGTGCCAGCAGCTTAGATCGCGCAGATACGCAGTATTTT
cdr3_aa: CASSLDRADTQYF

clone_size: few
v_call: TRBV9
j_call: TRBJ1-1
d_call: TRBD1
cdr3_nt: TGTGCCAGCAGCGTCCAATCAGGGGGCCACACTGAAGCTTTCTTT
cdr3_aa: CASSVQSGGHTEAFF

clone_size: once
v_call: TRBV28
j_call: TRBJ2-7
d_call: .
cdr3_nt: TGTGCCAGCAGTTTCGGCGCACGAGACTACGAGCAGTACTTC
cdr3_aa: CASSFGARDYEQYF

clone_size: .
v_call: TRBV5-6
j_call: TRBJ2-5
d_call: TRBD1
cdr3_nt: TGTGCCAGCGACCTTGGGACAGGGGCGGGGGAGACCCAGTACTTC
cdr3_aa: CASDLGTGAGETQYF

clone_size: .
v_call: TRBV28
j_call: TRBJ2-5
d_call: TRBD2
cdr3_nt: TGTGCCAGCAGTTTATCCGGCGGGAGAGGAGAGACCCAGTACTTC
cdr3_aa: CASSLSGGRGETQYF

clone_size: .
v_call: TRBV7-2
j_call: TRBJ2-3
d_call: .
cdr3_nt: TGTGCCAGCAGCCTAACCCGCGGCATCGATACGCAGTATTTT
cdr3_aa: CASSLTRGIDTQYF

clone_size: .
v_call: TRBV5-1
j_call: TRBJ2-3
d_call: .
cdr3_nt: TGCGCCAGCAGCTTGGGAGGAGGGGGCATCAGAGATACGCAGTATTTT
cdr3_aa: CASSLGGGGIRDTQYF

clone_size: .
v_call: TRBV7-8
j_call: TRBJ2-5
d_call: .
cdr3_nt: TGTGCCAGCAGCTCACTAGGACTGCCAGAGACCCAGTACTTC
cdr3_aa: CASSSLGLPETQYF

clone_size: once
v_call: TRBV9
j_call: TRBJ2-2
d_call: .
cdr3_nt: TGTGCCAGCAGCCCTCTCTCGGACCACACCGGGGAGCTGTTTTTT
cdr3_aa: CASSPLSDHTGELFF

clone_size: once
v_call: TRBV13
j_call: TRBJ1-5
d_call: .
cdr3_nt: TGTGCCAGCAGCTTAGGACCAGGGGAGGGCCCCCAGCATTTT
cdr3_aa: CASSLGPGEGPQHF

clone_size: once
v_call: TRBV7-2
j_call: TRBJ2-5
d_call: .
cdr3_nt: TGTGCCAGCAGCTTAGTAGGACTGGGGGGAGAGACCCAGTACTTC
cdr3_aa: CASSLVGLGGETQYF

clone_size: .
v_call: TRBV29-1
j_call: TRBJ2-2
d_call: .
cdr3_nt: TGCAGCGCCGGTTCGGGCGGCGGGGAGCTGTTTTTT
cdr3_aa: CSAGSGGGELFF

clone_size: .
v_call: TRBV25-1
j_call: TRBJ2-5
d_call: .
cdr3_nt: TGTGCCAGCAGTGATGGAGGGCGAGAGACCCAGTACTTC
cdr3_aa: CASSDGGRETQYF

clone_size: .
v_call: TRBV5-1
j_call: TRBJ2-3
d_call: .
cdr3_nt: TGCGCCAGCAGCTTGTTCGCTAGACCTGGGACAGATACGCAGTATTTT
cdr3_aa: CASSLFARPGTDTQYF

clone_size: .
v_call: TRBV4-1
j_call: TRBJ1-4
d_call: TRBD1
cdr3_nt: TGCGCCAGCAGCCAGCCGGGACAGGGGAATGAAAAACTGTTTTTT
cdr3_aa: CASSQPGQGNEKLFF

clone_size: .
v_call: TRBV28
j_call: TRBJ2-1
d_call: TRBD2
cdr3_nt: TGTGCCAGCAGTTCGATAGCGGGAGGGCCGGCTGAGCAGTTCTTC
cdr3_aa: CASSSIAGGPAEQFF

clone_size: .
v_call: TRBV9
j_call: TRBJ2-5
d_call: TRBD2
cdr3_nt: TGTGCCAGCAGCGTAGCGGCGGGAGGCCCCGTACCCCAGTACTTC
cdr3_aa: CASSVAAGGPVPQYF

clone_size: .
v_call: TRBV4-2
j_call: TRBJ1-1
d_call: .
cdr3_nt: TGTGCCAGCAGCCAAGCCACAGGGTGGACGACTGAAGCTTTCTTT
cdr3_aa: CASSQATGWTTEAFF